A single sample gave rise to the 5 T cell receptor beta chains below, sequenced in a study of shared clonotypes between healthy human individuals. Clones were sequenced by immunoSEQ multiplex PCR, and TCRdb holds only the in-frame ones, with some missing. The table has about 1.1 million clones, around 78% seen once. The sample taken for sequencing was memory CD4+ T cells from PBMCs. Documented subset: CD45RA-negative fraction. The receptors come from a man between 18 and 35 years old in good health. Some clones in this sample may be carry-over from other donors' samples.

The rearrangement links TRBV10-1 to TRBJ1-1; D call uncertain. The CDR3 has 16 amino acids. In germline, CDR1 is WNHNN, CDR2 SYGVQD (reference sequence). The germline V and J ends were trimmed by 11 bases and 0 bases, with 22 bases remaining between them. The CDR3: CAPQQRESDMNTEAFF. Here the CDR3 DNA reads TGCGCCCCCCAGCAGAGGGAGTCGGATATGAACACTGAAGCTTTCTTT.

This chain uses TRBV25-1 with TRBJ2-5, with TRBD2 matching 12 bases. CDR1 and CDR2 (germline): MGHDK, SYGVNS. The CDR3 contains 15 residues. Unmatched junction bases numbered 9, after V lost 8 bases and J lost 5 bases. The CDR3 loop is CASPGLAGIPETQYF. CDR3 nucleotides: TGTGCCAGCCCCGGACTAGCGGGAATACCTGAGACCCAGTACTTC.

Ten or more counts support this clone. The chain links TRBV27 to TRBJ2-1; D may be TRBD2 (5 bases). The CDR3 has 14 residues. The ends were cut back, 6 bases at V and 7 bases at J, with 16 bases in the middle. Germline V gene sequence: CDR1 MNHEY, CDR2 SMNVEV (reference sequence). The CDR3: CASSRAVYWNEQFF. The CDR3 bases are TGTGCCAGCAGCCGAGCGGTCTACTGGAATGAGCAGTTCTTC.

The chain recombines TRBV5-1 with TRBJ2-3; TRBD1 aligns across 7 bases. V was clipped by 4 bases and J by 6 bases; unmatched bases: 8. Germline CDR1 reads SGHRS; CDR2 reads YFSETQ. The CDR3 covers 14 residues. The CDR3 sequence: CASSPGQNWDTQYF. The CDR3 DNA reads as TGCGCCAGCAGCCCGGGACAGAATTGGGATACGCAGTATTTT.

This clone was recorded many times. The J gene is TRBJ1-1, the V gene TRBV16; D is possibly TRBD1 (5 bases). V was shortened by 7 bases and J by 3 bases, with 12 bases between the two germline ends. The length of the CDR3 is 13 residues. Looked up from germline, CDR1 is KGHSY and CDR2 is FQNENV. CDR3: CASTPWGDTEAFF. CDR3 bases: TGTGCCAGCACCCCCTGGGGGGACACTGAAGCTTTCTTT.